The rows below give T cell receptor beta chains drawn from one sample of a study of blood T cells in healthy people across ages. A single record per CDR3 protein comes from TCRdb applying MiXCR to the 5' RACE reads. Found here are nearly 1 million distinct CDR3 sequences, just over 50% of them singletons; the top ten hold 20% to 25%. The sample comprised blood. The receptors shown here come from an older woman in good health. Both conserved end residues are part of each CDR3. D genes are given only for firm matches. Expanded clones get a size class; other rows say once, few or many, or leave the size out.

clone_size,d_call,v_call,j_call,cdr3_aa,cdr3_nt
few,-,TRBV20-1,TRBJ1-2,CSATTGRGGYTF,TGCAGTGCTACCACAGGGAGGGGTGGCTACACCTTC
-,-,TRBV20-1,TRBJ2-3,CSAPGVSTDTQYF,TGCAGTGCCCCGGGTGTAAGCACAGATACGCAGTATTTT
-,-,TRBV12-3/TRBV12-4,TRBJ2-7,CASSFTSTYEQYF,TGTGCCAGCAGTTTCACTAGCACCTACGAGCAGTACTTC
-,TRBD1,TRBV28,TRBJ2-7,CASMGWGQGSYNEQYF,TGTGCCAGTATGGGGTGGGGACAGGGATCCTACAATGAGCAGTACTTC
-,-,TRBV21-1,TRBJ1-5,CASGTGENQPQHF,TGTGCCAGCGGGACAGGGGAGAATCAGCCCCAGCATTTT
few,TRBD1,TRBV12-3/TRBV12-4,TRBJ2-3,CASSLQGRRDTQYF,TGTGCCAGCAGTCTACAGGGGAGACGGGATACGCAGTATTTT
few,TRBD2,TRBV20-1,TRBJ2-1,CSALRLAGGSSYNEQFF,TGCAGTGCCCTAAGGCTAGCGGGAGGCTCCTCCTACAATGAGCAGTTCTTC
-,TRBD2,TRBV20-1,TRBJ2-5,CSAKPGLAGETQYF,TGCAGTGCTAAACCAGGACTAGCGGGAGAGACCCAGTACTTC
-,TRBD1,TRBV2,TRBJ2-1,CASRAGQGAWNEQFF,TGTGCCAGCAGGGCGGGACAGGGGGCTTGGAATGAGCAGTTCTTC
few,-,TRBV28,TRBJ2-7,CASSFRVDEQYF,TGTGCCAGCAGTTTTAGGGTGGACGAGCAGTACTTC
-,-,TRBV7-9,TRBJ2-7,CASSLRTAYNEQYF,TGTGCCAGCAGCTTAAGGACAGCCTACAATGAGCAGTACTTC
few,-,TRBV20-1,TRBJ2-3,CSARDRLVSTDTQYF,TGCAGTGCTAGAGATAGGCTAGTGAGCACAGATACGCAGTATTTT
-,TRBD2,TRBV2,TRBJ2-7,CASASGITGNYEQYF,TGTGCCAGCGCTAGCGGGATCACGGGAAACTACGAGCAGTACTTC
-,TRBD2,TRBV5-4,TRBJ2-1,CASSFSGQEFF,TGTGCCAGCAGCTTTAGCGGGCAGGAGTTCTTC
-,TRBD1,TRBV20-1,TRBJ1-2,CSARDRTGDGYTF,TGCAGTGCTAGAGATCGGACAGGGGACGGCTACACCTTC
-,-,TRBV12-3/TRBV12-4,TRBJ2-7,CASRPGIPPYEQYF,TGTGCCAGCAGGCCCGGGATCCCTCCTTACGAGCAGTACTTC
once,TRBD2,TRBV4-3,TRBJ2-1,CASSPMLGLAGSNEQFF,TGCGCCAGCAGCCCCATGCTCGGACTAGCGGGGAGCAATGAGCAGTTCTTC
-,TRBD1,TRBV20-1,TRBJ1-2,CSARRTGDYGYTF,TGCAGTGCTAGAAGGACAGGGGATTATGGCTACACCTTC
-,TRBD1,TRBV6-2/TRBV6-3,TRBJ2-6,CASKASGDSSKSGANVLTF,TGTGCCAGCAAGGCATCTGGGGACAGTTCCAAATCTGGGGCCAACGTCCTGACTTTC
-,TRBD1,TRBV20-1,TRBJ2-5,CSGDRGLQETQYF,TGCAGCGGGGACAGGGGACTCCAAGAGACCCAGTACTTC
once,TRBD2,TRBV20-1,TRBJ2-4,CSARSAGEVLENIQYF,TGCAGTGCTAGAAGCGCGGGAGAGGTCTTGGAAAACATTCAGTACTTC
once,TRBD2,TRBV11-2,TRBJ2-7,CASSVSGVVYEQYF,TGTGCCAGCAGCGTCAGCGGGGTGGTCTACGAGCAGTACTTC
few,-,TRBV20-1,TRBJ2-7,CSAPVGGIYEQYF,TGCAGTGCCCCAGTGGGCGGTATCTACGAGCAGTACTTC
-,-,TRBV5-5,TRBJ2-7,CASSLADNSYEQYF,TGTGCCAGCAGCTTGGCGGACAACTCCTACGAGCAGTACTTC
-,-,TRBV9,TRBJ1-1,CASSPRIMDTEAFF,TGTGCCAGCAGCCCTCGGATCATGGACACTGAAGCTTTCTTT
-,-,TRBV3-1,TRBJ2-3,CASSQAWDTQYF,TGTGCCAGCAGCCAGGCCTGGGATACGCAGTATTTT
few,-,TRBV3-1,TRBJ2-7,CASSQGQRAYEQYF,TGTGCCAGCAGCCAGGGCCAGAGGGCCTACGAGCAGTACTTC
few,-,TRBV20-1,TRBJ2-3,CSAMTSPTDTQYF,TGCAGTGCTATGACATCCCCCACAGATACGCAGTATTTT
-,-,TRBV7-9,TRBJ2-7,CASSLGWGTMAYEQYF,TGTGCCAGCAGCTTAGGGTGGGGCACGATGGCCTACGAGCAGTACTTC
many,-,TRBV20-1,TRBJ1-1,CSVIPPGNVEAFF,TGCAGTGTTATTCCCCCGGGGAACGTTGAAGCTTTCTTT
-,-,TRBV6-1,TRBJ2-7,CASSEGGDTYEQYF,TGTGCCAGCAGTGAAGGCGGGGATACCTACGAGCAGTACTTC
few,-,TRBV29-1,TRBJ2-5,CSVPTGIRYNEQYF,TGCAGCGTTCCAACAGGGATCCGCTACAATGAGCAGTACTTC
-,TRBD2,TRBV28,TRBJ2-1,CASRSTSGRVDNEQFF,TGTGCCAGCAGATCAACTAGCGGGAGGGTCGACAATGAGCAGTTCTTC
few,TRBD2,TRBV29-1,TRBJ2-3,CSLASGSADTQYF,TGCAGCCTCGCTAGCGGGAGCGCAGATACGCAGTATTTT
-,TRBD1,TRBV20-1,TRBJ1-5,CSAPGTGNQPQHF,TGCAGTGCCCCAGGGACAGGGAATCAGCCCCAGCATTTT
-,-,TRBV6-6,TRBJ2-4,CASRWGSGAKNIQYF,TGTGCCAGCAGGTGGGGGAGCGGAGCCAAAAACATTCAGTACTTC
-,-,TRBV19,TRBJ1-2,CASSGARVGGYTF,TGTGCCAGTAGTGGCGCCAGGGTCGGCGGCTACACCTTC